The rows below give T cell receptor beta chains drawn from one sample of a study of technical replicates of blood from a handful of donors. Clones were read by immunoSEQ multiplex PCR, and TCRdb kept only the in-frame ones, dropping some. The sample holds under 85,000 clones; approximately 86% are singletons and the top ten take roughly 5%. Sequenced sample: PBMCs. These TCRs come from a human donor in good health. Some clones in this sample may be carry-over from other donors' samples. CDR3s include the opening cysteine and the closing phenylalanine or tryptophan. A D gene is named only where the DNA matches it firmly. Size is omitted from some rows. Given values are once, few, many or a class for expanded clones.

.	TRBV6-6	.	TRBJ2-2	TGTGCCAGCAGTTACGCGGCAGGGTCCACCGGGGAGCTGTTTTTT	CASSYAAGSTGELFF
TRBD2	TRBV5-1	.	TRBJ2-3	TGCGCCAGCAGCTTGCAGCGGGGGCCCTCTAGCACAGATACGCAGTATTTT	CASSLQRGPSSTDTQYF
.	TRBV6-6	.	TRBJ2-3	TGTGCCAGCTGCCGACGCGGGGTGGATACGCAGTATTTT	CASCRRGVDTQYF
TRBD1	TRBV30	.	TRBJ1-4	TGTGCCGCAGGGGACAGGGGGTTAAAACTGTTTTTT	CAAGDRGLKLFF
TRBD1	TRBV7-2	.	TRBJ2-7	TGTGCCAGCAGCTTCCCAGGACAGGGGAAGGAGCAGTACTTC	CASSFPGQGKEQYF
TRBD2	TRBV2	once	TRBJ2-1	TGTGCCAGCAGTGAGAGCGGGAGACCTCACAATGAGCAGTTCTTC	CASSESGRPHNEQFF
TRBD1	TRBV4-1	.	TRBJ1-2	TGCGCCAGCAGCCAAGGGGACAGTAACTATGGCTACACCTTC	CASSQGDSNYGYTF
.	TRBV6-1	.	TRBJ1-5	TGTGCCAGCAGTGAATGGAAAGGGGGTGGCAATCAGCCCCAGCATTTT	CASSEWKGGGNQPQHF
TRBD2	TRBV10-3	.	TRBJ2-5	TGTGCCACCGCCCGGGAGGGTAACACAGAGACCCAGTACTTC	CATAREGNTETQYF
TRBD1	TRBV6-1	.	TRBJ1-6	TGTGCCAGCAGTATGACAGGGGGCGTTTCACCCCTCCACTTT	CASSMTGGVSPLHF
.	TRBV7-3	.	TRBJ2-5	TGTGCCAGCAGCGCCGGGGGCGGGGGTGAGACCCAGTACTTC	CASSAGGGGETQYF
.	TRBV4-2	.	TRBJ2-3	TGTGCCAGCAGCCAAGACTCCCGGGGATATACGCAGTATTTT	CASSQDSRGYTQYF
.	TRBV7-2	.	TRBJ2-3	TGTGCCAGCAGCCTTGTTGGCACAGATACGCAGTATTTT	CASSLVGTDTQYF
.	TRBV5-1	.	TRBJ2-1	TGCGCCAGCAGCTTGGCCGGCAATGAGCAGTTCTTC	CASSLAGNEQFF
.	TRBV7-9	.	TRBJ2-6	TGTGCCAGCAGCGCCTTACCGAGCTCTGGGGCCAACGTCCTGACTTTC	CASSALPSSGANVLTF
TRBD1	TRBV10-3	.	TRBJ1-1	TGTGCCATCAGGGTGACAGGGGACGGGACTGAAGCTTTCTTT	CAIRVTGDGTEAFF
.	TRBV5-4	.	TRBJ1-2	TGTGCCAGCAGCAACGGGAACTATGGCTACACCTTC	CASSNGNYGYTF
.	TRBV11-3	.	TRBJ2-7	TGTGCCAGCAGCCCCCGCCTGGGGGCCCTCGGCGAGCAGTACTTC	CASSPRLGALGEQYF
TRBD2	TRBV7-6	.	TRBJ2-2	TGTGCCAGCAGCCCAGCGGGAGAGACCACCGGGGAGCTGTTTTTT	CASSPAGETTGELFF
.	TRBV7-2	.	TRBJ2-3	TGTGCCAGCAGCTTATCCCTGGGCGCAGATACGCAGTATTTT	CASSLSLGADTQYF
TRBD1	TRBV6-5	.	TRBJ1-2	TGTGCCAGCAGTTCGGACAACAGGGGAGGCTATGGCTACACCTTC	CASSSDNRGGYGYTF
.	TRBV18	.	TRBJ2-7	TGTGCCAGCTCACCTGGTGACAGCTACGAGCAGTACTTC	CASSPGDSYEQYF
.	TRBV29-1	.	TRBJ1-2	TGCAGCGTTGACAGAACTAACTATGGCTACACCTTC	CSVDRTNYGYTF
.	TRBV19	once	TRBJ1-1	TGTGCCACCACCAAGGGGGATTCGAACACTGAAGCTTTCTTT	CATTKGDSNTEAFF
.	TRBV7-9	.	TRBJ2-5	TGTGCCAGCAGCTTTGAGGTCTCAGAGACCCAGTACTTC	CASSFEVSETQYF
.	TRBV7-2	.	TRBJ2-7	TGTGCCACCCCCTTTTTTGGGGGGATCCACGAGCAGTACTTC	CATPFFGGIHEQYF
TRBD1	TRBV7-9	.	TRBJ1-5	TGTGCCAGCAGCTCAAACAGGGGTTCCAATCAGCCCCAGCATTTT	CASSSNRGSNQPQHF
.	TRBV4-2	once	TRBJ1-4	TGTGCCAGCAGCCAGGAGACAGGTGGGAATGAAAAACTGTTTTTT	CASSQETGGNEKLFF
.	TRBV5-1	.	TRBJ2-5	TGCGCCAGCAGCGTGGACTCTTCGGGGACCCAGTACTTC	CASSVDSSGTQYF
.	TRBV5-1	.	TRBJ1-6	TGCGCCAGCAGCTTGGAGGGGGGAGGGAATTCACCCCTCCACTTT	CASSLEGGGNSPLHF
.	TRBV5-1	few	TRBJ2-5	TGCGCCAGCAGCTGGGGCAGGGTGGAGGAGACCCAGTACTTC	CASSWGRVEETQYF
.	TRBV7-9	.	TRBJ2-2	TGTGCCAGCAGCTTAGAGCCCATGGAGGTCGGGGAGCTGTTTTTT	CASSLEPMEVGELFF
TRBD2	TRBV30	.	TRBJ2-1	TGTGCCTGGAAGGAGAGCGGGAGGACGAATGAGCAGTTCTTC	CAWKESGRTNEQFF
.	TRBV19	.	TRBJ2-7	TGTGCCAGTAGTATAGCGGGAACTAACTACGAGCAGTACTTC	CASSIAGTNYEQYF
.	TRBV15	.	TRBJ1-5	TGTGCCACCAGCAGAGACGGGAGGAACAATCAGCCCCAGCATTTT	CATSRDGRNNQPQHF
TRBD1	TRBV5-1	.	TRBJ1-1	TGCGCCAGCAGCCCTGACAGGGTGACGAACACTGAAGCTTTCTTT	CASSPDRVTNTEAFF
.	TRBV21-1	many	TRBJ1-6	TGTGCCAGCAGCAAAGTGGCCGACAGGGCCTTATACTCCTATAATTCACCCCTCCACTTT	CASSKVADRALYSYNSPLHF
TRBD2	TRBV4-2	.	TRBJ2-7	TGTGCCAGCAGCCAGGGTACTAGCGCCGAGGGGTACGAGCAGTACTTC	CASSQGTSAEGYEQYF
TRBD2	TRBV4-2	.	TRBJ2-7	TGTGCCAGCAGCCAAGGACTAGCGGGGTCCTACGAGCAGTACTTC	CASSQGLAGSYEQYF
.	TRBV7-8	.	TRBJ1-2	TGTGCCAGCACCGCCGGGACTAACTATGGCTACACCTTC	CASTAGTNYGYTF
TRBD1	TRBV19	.	TRBJ1-6	TGTGCCACCAGCAACGGACAGGGCTATAATTCACCCCTCCACTTT	CATSNGQGYNSPLHF
.	TRBV14	.	TRBJ2-1	TGTGCCAGCAGCCAAATGGGAAGGGGTCTCTACAATGAGCAGTTCTTC	CASSQMGRGLYNEQFF
TRBD1	TRBV9	.	TRBJ2-7	TGTGCCAGCAGCGGGGGACAGGGGGCGAATGAGCAGTACTTC	CASSGGQGANEQYF
TRBD1	TRBV6-5	once	TRBJ1-1	TGTGCCAGCAGTTTGACAGGGATTCGGACTGAAGCTTTCTTT	CASSLTGIRTEAFF
.	TRBV5-4	few	TRBJ2-7	TGTGCCAGCAGCTTGTACGGGGATTCATCCTACGAGCAGTACTTC	CASSLYGDSSYEQYF
TRBD1	TRBV5-4	.	TRBJ2-7	TGTGCCAGCAGCCGACAGGGGGCCTACGAGCAGTACTTC	CASSRQGAYEQYF
.	TRBV5-4	.	TRBJ2-3	TGTGCCAGCAGCCCGGGAATAGTGGTGAAGAAGGATAGTGTGCAGTATTTT	CASSPGIVVKKDSVQYF
TRBD1	TRBV19	.	TRBJ1-5	TGTGCCAGTAGTAGGGGGACAGGGGTAGGTCAGCCCCAGCATTTT	CASSRGTGVGQPQHF
.	TRBV18	.	TRBJ1-1	TGTGCCAGCTCACCAATGACGAAGGCGGAAAGCACTGAAGCTTTCTTT	CASSPMTKAESTEAFF
TRBD1	TRBV6-1	.	TRBJ1-1	TGTGCCAGCAGACGGACAGGGGTAGGCACTGAAGCTTTCTTT	CASRRTGVGTEAFF
TRBD1	TRBV6-6	once	TRBJ1-5	TGTGCCAGCAGTAAGACAGGGGTTTTGCAGCCCCAGCATTTT	CASSKTGVLQPQHF
TRBD2	TRBV7-3	.	TRBJ2-2	TGTGCCAGCAGCTTATTTGCGGGGGGGCACACCGGGGAGCTGTTTTTT	CASSLFAGGHTGELFF
.	TRBV5-6	.	TRBJ2-1	TGTGCCAGCAGCTTGTGGGGCCGTGACAATGAGCAGTTCTTC	CASSLWGRDNEQFF
.	TRBV11-2	.	TRBJ2-7	TGTGCCAGCAGCTCACTAACCTACGAGCAGTACTTC	CASSSLTYEQYF
TRBD1	TRBV7-9	.	TRBJ2-5	TGTGCCAGCAGCGAAGTATCCGGGACAGGGAGGGAGACCCAGTACTTC	CASSEVSGTGRETQYF
TRBD2	TRBV7-6	.	TRBJ2-1	TGTGCCAGCCGAGGGACTAGCGGGGGGTACAATGAGCAGTTCTTC	CASRGTSGGYNEQFF
TRBD1	TRBV11-3	.	TRBJ1-2	TGTGCCAGCAGCGTCCGGGACAGGGTGATTTGCGGCTACACCTTC	CASSVRDRVICGYTF
TRBD1	TRBV7-9	.	TRBJ2-5	TGTGCCAGCATCGGTGAACAGGGGGTTTTCCAAGAGACCCAGTACTTC	CASIGEQGVFQETQYF
.	TRBV20-1	.	TRBJ1-3	TGCAGTGGAAGAGCGGAGACCATATATTTT	CSGRAETIYF